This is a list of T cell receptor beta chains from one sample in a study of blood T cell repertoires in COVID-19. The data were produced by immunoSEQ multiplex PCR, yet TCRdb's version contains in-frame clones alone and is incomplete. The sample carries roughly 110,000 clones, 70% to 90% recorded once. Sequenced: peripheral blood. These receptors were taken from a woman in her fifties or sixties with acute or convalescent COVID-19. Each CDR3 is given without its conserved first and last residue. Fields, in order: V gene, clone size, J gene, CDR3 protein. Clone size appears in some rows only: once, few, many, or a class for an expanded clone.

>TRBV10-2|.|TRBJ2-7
ASSLSGRSNEQY
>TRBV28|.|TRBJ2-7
ASQISGLSSYEQY
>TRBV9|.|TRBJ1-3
ASSFLGSSGNTIY
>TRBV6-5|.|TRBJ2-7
ASSYSQGITYEQY
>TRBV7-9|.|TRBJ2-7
ASSLSGTRGNYEQY
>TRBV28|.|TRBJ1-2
ASRLTGTANYGYT
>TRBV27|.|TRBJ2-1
ASSLTGWSYNEQF
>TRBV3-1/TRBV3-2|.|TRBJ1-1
ASSQRPLGGAARTEAF
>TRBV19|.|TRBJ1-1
ASSTPSGGGRSEAF
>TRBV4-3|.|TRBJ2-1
ASSRTGDPYNEQF
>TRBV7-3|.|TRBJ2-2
ASSPRAGATGELF
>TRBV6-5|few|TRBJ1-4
ASRGQGMTNEKLF
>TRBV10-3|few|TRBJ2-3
AISESGGLDTDTQY
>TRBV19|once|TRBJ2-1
ASSMRLASLGNEQF
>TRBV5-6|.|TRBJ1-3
ASSSPRQGKAENTIY
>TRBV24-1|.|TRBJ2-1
ATSDFNNEQF
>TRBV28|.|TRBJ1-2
ASSFRLTIRGYT
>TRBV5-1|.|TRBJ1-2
ASSLGTGSLVGYGYT
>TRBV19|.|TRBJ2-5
ASRLAGGETQY
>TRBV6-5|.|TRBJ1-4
ASSYSPGTNEKLF
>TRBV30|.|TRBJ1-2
AWSVMAGSNYGYT
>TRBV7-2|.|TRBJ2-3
ASRTAGGDTQY
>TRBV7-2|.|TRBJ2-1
ASSLDRLVREQF
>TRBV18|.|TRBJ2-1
ASSLFTPGLADYNEQF
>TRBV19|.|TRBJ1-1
ASSTDYEAF
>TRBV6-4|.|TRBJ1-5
ASSDKIGDSTQPQH
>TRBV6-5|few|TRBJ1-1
ASSSRDRGSTEAF